The 28 T cell receptor beta chains listed next were all sequenced from one sample in a study of T cell changes during pregnancy in multiple sclerosis. The table came from immunoSEQ multiplex PCR; TCRdb's copy has only in-frame clones and leaves some out. The sample carries under 50,000 clones, 94% recorded once. The sample here was CD4+ T cells from peripheral blood mononuclear cells, taken after pregnancy. The receptors originated from a female donor with multiple sclerosis, enrolled in a pregnancy study.

The CDR3 bases are TGTGCCAGCAGTTTGAAGGGGGCTGGTGGCTACACCTTC. It specifies CASSLKGAGGYTF. J is TRBJ1-2 and V is TRBV6-5; TRBD1 matches at 7 bases. CDR3 length: 13 residues. V was pared by 4 bases and J by 7 bases, with 6 bases of the junction left unmatched. The germline CDR1 and CDR2 sequences are MNHEY and SVGAGI.

This clone appeared a single time. The chain carries TRBV5-4 and TRBJ2-7; tentatively, D is TRBD2 (5 bases). CDR1 is SGHNT, CDR2 YYREEE, per germline (reference sequence). The CDR3 spans 13 residues. Trimming removed 4 bases from V and 6 bases from J, with 14 bases in between. The CDR3 DNA sequence: TGTGCCAGCAGCCCTAAAACAGCGGCCGAGCAGTACTTC. Translated: CASSPKTAAEQYF.

V gene TRBV6-7 combines with J gene TRBJ2-2, with 8 bases aligning to TRBD1. TRBV6-7 is designated an ORF whose function remains uncertain. This CDR3 has 15 amino acids. After removal of 7 bases from V and 6 bases from J, the junction contained 10 bases not matched to a gene. In DNA, the CDR3 is TGTGCCAGCACTCCTGACAGGGGCAGCCCCGGGGAGCTGTTTTTT. Encoded protein: CASTPDRGSPGELFF.

The V gene is TRBV6-1, the J gene TRBJ2-5; 13 bases are a match to TRBD2. Germline V gene lookup returns CDR1 MNHNS and CDR2 SASEGT. The CDR3 extends over 13 amino acids. V trimming: 7 bases; J trimming: 5 bases; junction bases outside the gene matches: 1. CDR3 residues: CASKLAGGETQYF. In DNA form, the CDR3 reads TGTGCCAGCAAACTAGCGGGGGGGGAGACCCAGTACTTC.

This clone is a singleton in its sample. V gene TRBV14 combines with J gene TRBJ2-3; D perhaps matches TRBD2 (6 bases). This CDR3 contains 16 residues. Trimming cost V 2 bases and J 3 bases, with 15 bases left between them. Germline V gene sequence: CDR1 SGHDN, CDR2 FVKESK. The CDR3 DNA reads TGTGCCAGCAGCCAACCTAAAGCGGGTGTGACAGATACGCAGTATTTT. Its translation is CASSQPKAGVTDTQYF.

This chain joins TRBV5-1 and TRBJ1-2; D is uncertain. The CDR3 sequence is 15 residues long. V was trimmed by 3 bases and J by 6 bases, leaving 18 bases between them. Germline assignment: CDR1 SGHRS and CDR2 YFSETQ. CDR3 DNA: TGCGCCAGCAGCTCCCTGGGAGAGGGATCTCATGGCTACACCTTC. This encodes CASSSLGEGSHGYTF.

This chain uses TRBV4-1 with TRBJ2-7, with D possibly being TRBD1 (5 bases). This CDR3 has 19 residues. Trimming shortened V by 1 base and J by 0 bases, and 22 bases separated the two germline ends. CDR1 is MGHRA, CDR2 YSYEKL, per germline. As DNA, the CDR3 is TGCGCCAGCAGCCAAGTTACGAACTTTGCAAACAGGAGCTCCTACGAGCAGTACTTC. It specifies CASSQVTNFANRSSYEQYF.

The rearrangement links TRBV19 to TRBJ1-5; D is undetermined. The CDR3 is 14 residues long. In germline, CDR1 is LNHDA, CDR2 SQIVND (reference sequence). V dropped 3 bases and J dropped 2 bases, with 8 bases sitting between them. The CDR3 DNA is TGTGCCAGTAGTATCGAGGGCGGCAATCAGCCCCAGCATTTT. As protein: CASSIEGGNQPQHF.

The chain links TRBV29-1 to TRBJ1-2; D gene uncertain. Germline CDR1 SQVTM, CDR2 ANQGSEA. This CDR3 contains 12 residues. The DNA of the CDR3 is TGCAGTTATGCGGAGGCTAACTATGGCTACACCTTC. Translated: CSYAEANYGYTF.

The chain has TRBV4-1 and TRBJ1-2; 8 positions match TRBD1. V shed 7 bases, J shed 4 bases, and the junction held 11 bases outside the gene matches. From germline, CDR1 is MGHRA and CDR2 YSYEKL. This CDR3 has 15 residues. CDR3 region: CASTHSPDRAYGYTF. CDR3 DNA sequence: TGCGCCAGCACCCATAGTCCGGACAGGGCCTATGGCTACACCTTC.

The rearrangement links TRBV7-3 to TRBJ2-5; 8 bases map to TRBD1. CDR3 length equals 15 residues. Per the germline V gene, CDR1 is SGHTA and CDR2 is FQGTGA. V was clipped by 2 bases and J by 5 bases; unmatched bases: 7. CDR3 in DNA: TGTGCCAGCAGCTTAGGCAGGACAGGGTGGGAGACCCAGTACTTC. Amino acids: CASSLGRTGWETQYF.

The chain carries TRBV7-8 and TRBJ1-2, with D unclear. The germline V and J ends were trimmed by 1 base and 2 bases, with 5 bases remaining between them. Germline lookup yields CDR1 SGHVS and CDR2 FQNEAQ. The CDR3 covers 13 residues. DNA of the CDR3: TGTGCCAGCAGCTTAGGGGAGAACTATGGCTACACCTTC. Amino acids: CASSLGENYGYTF.

This chain uses TRBV11-2 with TRBJ2-1; D unclear. The CDR3 totals 12 residues. The germline gives CDR1 SGHAT, CDR2 FQNNGV. Between the trimmed V and J ends, which lost 5 bases and 7 bases, there was a span of 9 bases. The DNA of the CDR3 is TGTGCCAGCAGCAAAACTCGAAATGAGCAGTTCTTC. As protein: CASSKTRNEQFF.

The CDR3 DNA is TGTGCCAGCAGTGAAAGAAAACGGGAGGTCGGGGAGCTGTTTTTT. Translating gives CASSERKREVGELFF. The V and J genes are TRBV6-1 and TRBJ2-2; 7 nucleotides line up with TRBD2. Unmatched junction bases numbered 7, after V lost 2 bases and J lost 7 bases. This CDR3 comprises 15 residues. Germline CDR1 reads MNHNS; CDR2 reads SASEGT.

The V call is TRBV11-1, the J call TRBJ2-4, with 8 bases identical to TRBD1. CDR3 length: 17 amino acids. Trimming removed 5 bases from V and 0 bases from J; junction bases left unmatched: 9. The germline V gene has CDR1 SGHAT and CDR2 FQDESV (reference sequence). The CDR3 sequence is CASSPWTGLSAKNIQYF. Here the CDR3 DNA reads TGTGCCAGCAGCCCGTGGACAGGGCTTTCAGCCAAAAACATTCAGTACTTC.

The genes are TRBV30 and TRBJ2-7; maybe TRBD2 (5 bases). CDR3 size: 11 residues. The germline V and J ends were trimmed by 2 bases and 7 bases, with 9 bases remaining between them. In germline, CDR1 is GTSNPN, CDR2 SVGIG (reference sequence). CDR3 coding DNA: TGTGCCTGGAGTACGGGGTGGGAGCAGTACTTC. This encodes CAWSTGWEQYF.

As DNA, the CDR3 is TGTGCCAGCAGCGTAGCGGTAGGCGGCAGGGGAGCGGGGACAGATACGCAGTATTTT. Translation gives CASSVAVGGRGAGTDTQYF. V is TRBV9 and J is TRBJ2-3; D is possibly TRBD2 (7 bases). Trimming left V 0 bases short and J 3 bases short, with 23 bases between. CDR1 and CDR2 (germline): SGDLS, YYNGEE. The length of the CDR3 is 19 residues.

The chain has TRBV15 and TRBJ1-2, with D perhaps TRBD1 (5 bases). There are 15 residues in the CDR3. Germline V CDR1 and CDR2: LNHNV, YYDKDF (reference sequence). V was cut by 1 base and J by 7 bases, with 16 bases left in between. The CDR3 sequence: CATSRGGVVIGGYTF. CDR3 DNA: TGTGCCACCAGCAGAGGGGGGGTCGTGATAGGTGGCTACACCTTC.

The chain joins TRBV19 to TRBJ1-2; TRBD1 agrees at 11 bases. V shed 5 bases, J shed 4 bases, and the junction held 3 bases outside the gene matches. This CDR3 has 14 amino acids. CDR1 and CDR2 from the germline V gene are LNHDA and SQIVND (reference sequence). This CDR3 is CASSLDRGLYGYTF. The CDR3 DNA reads TGTGCCAGTAGTTTGGACAGGGGGCTCTATGGCTACACCTTC. Full variable domain (remainder filled in from reference TRBV19 and TRBJ1-2): DGGITQSPKYLFRKEGQNVTLSCEQNLNHDAMYWYRQDPGQGLRLIYYSQIVNDFQKGDIAEGYSVSREKKESFPLTVTSAQKNPTAFYLCASSLDRGLYGYTFGSGTRLTVV.

V and J are TRBV5-1 and TRBJ2-3, with 9 bases matching TRBD2. Germline V gene lookup returns CDR1 SGHRS and CDR2 YFSETQ. CDR3 length: 16 residues. The J segment lost 5 bases and the V segment lost 0 bases, leaving 7 bases of the junction unmatched. The CDR3 reads CASSLDAGGPGDTQYF. The CDR3 coding sequence is TGCGCCAGCAGCTTGGACGCGGGGGGGCCGGGAGATACGCAGTATTTT.

This rearrangement joins TRBV6-1 to TRBJ1-1, with a weak D call TRBD1 (6 bases). The germline gives CDR1 MNHNS, CDR2 SASEGT. The length of the CDR3 is 14 residues. Trimming stripped 9 bases from V and 0 bases from J, with 14 bases between. The CDR3 coding sequence is TGTGCCAGTTCTGCAGGGGCAATGAACACTGAAGCTTTCTTT. This translates into CASSAGAMNTEAFF.

This chain uses TRBV13 with TRBJ2-7; 7 positions match TRBD2. The germline V gene encodes CDR1 PRHDT and CDR2 FYEKMQ (reference sequence). The junction had 2 bases not matched to a gene; V was cut back by 2 bases and J by 4 bases. This CDR3 has 13 residues. This chain's CDR3 is CASSLREEYEQYF. The DNA for the CDR3 is TGTGCCAGCAGCTTACGGGAGGAATACGAGCAGTACTTC. The full variable domain, rest sourced from reference TRBV13 and TRBJ2-7, is AAGVIQSPRHLIKEKRETATLKCYPIPRHDTVYWYQQGPGQDPQFLISFYEKMQSDKGSIPDRFSAQQFSDYHSELNMSSLELGDSALYFCASSLREEYEQYFGPGTRLTVT.

J is TRBJ2-2 and V is TRBV7-2; 9 nucleotides line up with TRBD1. This CDR3 is 15 amino acids long. V lost 2 bases, J lost 7 bases, and 5 bases stayed unmatched. Germline V gives CDR1 SGHTA, CDR2 FQGNSA. The CDR3 DNA follows: TGTGCCAGCAGCTTACTGGGACAGGGAATCGGGGAGCTGTTTTTT. It is translated as CASSLLGQGIGELFF.

The chain has TRBV10-2 and TRBJ2-6; 8 bases match TRBD1. The CDR3 consists of 15 residues. Germline trimming cut 3 bases from V and 4 bases from J; bases unmatched to any gene: 2. In germline, CDR1 is WSHSY, CDR2 SAAADI. The CDR3 loop reads CASSEQGGGANVLTF. In DNA, the CDR3 is TGCGCCAGCAGTGAACAGGGGGGAGGGGCCAACGTCCTGACTTTC.

This chain connects TRBV7-2 to TRBJ2-1; no firm D call. Germline V gene data show CDR1 as SGHTA and CDR2 as FQGNSA. This CDR3 spans 15 amino acids. Trimming removed 5 bases from V and 2 bases from J, with 13 bases in between. The CDR3 sequence: CASSPPLPTYNEQFF. Here the CDR3 DNA reads TGTGCCAGCAGCCCTCCCCTACCGACCTACAATGAGCAGTTCTTC.

V and J are TRBV18 and TRBJ1-1; D remains unclear. V lost 5 bases and J 0 bases, leaving 7 bases between the germline ends. Germline assignment: CDR1 KGHSH and CDR2 LQKENI. The CDR3 totals 13 residues. The CDR3 spells CASSTNMNTEAFF. The CDR3 DNA reads TGTGCCAGCTCAACTAACATGAACACTGAAGCTTTCTTT.

The chain combines TRBV19 with TRBJ2-7; 7 nucleotides match TRBD2. The CDR3 consists of 15 residues. Trimming cost V 4 bases and J 5 bases; bases outside gene matches: 11. Germline V gives CDR1 LNHDA, CDR2 SQIVND (reference sequence). The CDR3 spells CASSSGGTPPHEQYF. CDR3 in DNA: TGTGCCAGTAGTAGCGGGGGTACCCCCCCTCACGAGCAGTACTTC.

This rearrangement joins TRBV9 to TRBJ2-1; possibly TRBD2 for D (5 bases). Per germline, CDR1 SGDLS and CDR2 YYNGEE. V lost 0 bases and J 2 bases, leaving 15 bases between the germline ends. This CDR3 comprises 17 residues. The CDR3 DNA is TGTGCCAGCAGCGTAGCTTGGACCGGGGATACCTACAATGAGCAGTTCTTC. This translates into CASSVAWTGDTYNEQFF.